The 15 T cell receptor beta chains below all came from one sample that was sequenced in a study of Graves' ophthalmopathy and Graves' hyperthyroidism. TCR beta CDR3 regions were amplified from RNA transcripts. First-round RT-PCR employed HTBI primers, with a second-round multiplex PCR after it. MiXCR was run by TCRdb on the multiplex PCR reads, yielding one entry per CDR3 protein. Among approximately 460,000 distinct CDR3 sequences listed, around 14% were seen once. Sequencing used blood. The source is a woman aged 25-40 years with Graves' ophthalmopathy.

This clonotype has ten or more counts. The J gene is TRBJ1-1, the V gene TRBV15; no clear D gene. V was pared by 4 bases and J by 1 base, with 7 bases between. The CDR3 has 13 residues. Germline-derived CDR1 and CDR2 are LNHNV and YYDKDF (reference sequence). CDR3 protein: CATSKFGNTEAFF. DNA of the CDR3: TGTGCCACCAGCAAGTTCGGGAACACTGAAGCTTTCTTT.

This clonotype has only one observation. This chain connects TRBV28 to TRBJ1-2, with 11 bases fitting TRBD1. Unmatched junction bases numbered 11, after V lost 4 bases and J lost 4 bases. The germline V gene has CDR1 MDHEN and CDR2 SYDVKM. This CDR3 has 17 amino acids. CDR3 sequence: CASSSDRDRGTTYGYTF. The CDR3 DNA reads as TGTGCCAGCAGTTCGGACAGGGACAGGGGGACAACCTATGGCTACACCTTC.

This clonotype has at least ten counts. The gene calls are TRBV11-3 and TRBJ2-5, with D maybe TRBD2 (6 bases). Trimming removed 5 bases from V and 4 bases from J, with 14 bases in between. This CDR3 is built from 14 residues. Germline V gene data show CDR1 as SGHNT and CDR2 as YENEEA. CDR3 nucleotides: TGTGCCAGCAGCGTCGAGGGAGGAGTAGAGACCCAGTACTTC. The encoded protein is CASSVEGGVETQYF. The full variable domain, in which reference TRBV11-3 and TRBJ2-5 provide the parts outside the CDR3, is EAGVVQSPRYKIIEKKQPVAFWCNPISGHNTLYWYLQNLGQGPELLIRYENEEAVDDSQLPKDRFSAERLKGVDSTLKIQPAELGDSAVYLCASSVEGGVETQYFGPGTRLLVL.

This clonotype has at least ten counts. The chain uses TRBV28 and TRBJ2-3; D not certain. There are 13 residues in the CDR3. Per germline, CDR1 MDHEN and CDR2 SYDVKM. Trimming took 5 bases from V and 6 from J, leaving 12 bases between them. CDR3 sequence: CASSPWVYDTQYF. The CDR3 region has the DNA TGTGCCAGCAGTCCTTGGGTCTACGATACGCAGTATTTT.

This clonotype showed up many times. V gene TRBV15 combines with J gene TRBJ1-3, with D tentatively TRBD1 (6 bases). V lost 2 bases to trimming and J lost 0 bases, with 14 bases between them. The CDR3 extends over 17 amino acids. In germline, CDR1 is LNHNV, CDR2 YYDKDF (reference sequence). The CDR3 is CATSRPLGQSSGNTIYF. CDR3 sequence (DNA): TGTGCCACCAGCAGACCCTTAGGACAGAGCTCTGGAAACACCATATATTTT.

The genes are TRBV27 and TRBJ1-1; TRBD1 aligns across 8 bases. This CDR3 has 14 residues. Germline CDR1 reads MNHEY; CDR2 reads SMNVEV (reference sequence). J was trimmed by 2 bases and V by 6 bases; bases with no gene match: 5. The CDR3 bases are TGTGCCAGCAGCCCAGGGGGCTTTAACACTGAAGCTTTCTTT. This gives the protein CASSPGGFNTEAFF.

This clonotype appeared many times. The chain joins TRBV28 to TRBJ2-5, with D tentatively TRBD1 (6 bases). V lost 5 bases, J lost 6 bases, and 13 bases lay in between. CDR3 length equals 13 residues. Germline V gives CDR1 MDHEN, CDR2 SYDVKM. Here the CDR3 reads CASSTTGMQTQYF. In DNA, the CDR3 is TGTGCCAGCAGTACCACAGGGATGCAGACCCAGTACTTC. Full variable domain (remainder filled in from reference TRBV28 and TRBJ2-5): DVKVTQSSRYLVKRTGEKVFLECVQDMDHENMFWYRQDPGLGLRLIYFSYDVKMKEKGDIPEGYSVSREKKERFSLILESASTNQTSMYLCASSTTGMQTQYFGPGTRLLVL.

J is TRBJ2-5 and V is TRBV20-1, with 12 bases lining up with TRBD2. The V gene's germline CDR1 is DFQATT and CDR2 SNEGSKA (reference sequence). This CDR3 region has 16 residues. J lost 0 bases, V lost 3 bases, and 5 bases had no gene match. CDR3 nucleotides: TGCAGTGCTAGGGGACTAGCGGGCCGACACCAAGAGACCCAGTACTTC. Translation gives CSARGLAGRHQETQYF.

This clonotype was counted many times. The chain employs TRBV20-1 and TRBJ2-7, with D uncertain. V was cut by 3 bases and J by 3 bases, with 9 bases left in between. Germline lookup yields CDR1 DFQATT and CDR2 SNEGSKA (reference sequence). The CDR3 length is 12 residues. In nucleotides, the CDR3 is TGCAGTGCTAGGGGCCACCACTACGAGCAGTACTTC. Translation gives CSARGHHYEQYF.

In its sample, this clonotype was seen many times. CDR3 sequence: CASSYSGDVNSPLHF. Written as DNA, the CDR3 is TGTGCCAGCAGTTACTCCGGAGACGTGAATTCACCCCTCCACTTT. The chain employs TRBV6-5 and TRBJ1-6; no clear D gene. Trimming stripped 0 bases from V and 7 bases from J, with 10 bases between. The CDR3 sequence is 15 residues long. The germline gives CDR1 MNHEY, CDR2 SVGAGI.

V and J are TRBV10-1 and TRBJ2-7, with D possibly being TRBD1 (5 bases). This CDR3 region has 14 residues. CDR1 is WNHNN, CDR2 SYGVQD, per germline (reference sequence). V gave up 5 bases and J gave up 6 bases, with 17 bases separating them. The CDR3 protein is CASSPGSSPGEQYF. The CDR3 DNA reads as TGCGCCAGCAGTCCAGGGTCCTCTCCCGGCGAGCAGTACTTC.

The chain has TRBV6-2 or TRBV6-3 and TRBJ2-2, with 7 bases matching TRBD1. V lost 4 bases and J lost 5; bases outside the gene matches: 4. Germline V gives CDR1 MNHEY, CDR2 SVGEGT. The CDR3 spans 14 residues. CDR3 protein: CASSSDRPTGELFF. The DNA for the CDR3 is TGTGCCAGCAGTTCGGACAGGCCAACCGGGGAGCTGTTTTTT.

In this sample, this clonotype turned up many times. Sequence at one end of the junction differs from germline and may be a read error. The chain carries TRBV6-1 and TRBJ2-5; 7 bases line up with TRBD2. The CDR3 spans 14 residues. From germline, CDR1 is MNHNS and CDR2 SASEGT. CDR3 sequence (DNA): TGTGCCAGCATCTCGGGGGGACTCAGAGAGACCCAGCACTTC. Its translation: CASISGGLRETQHF.

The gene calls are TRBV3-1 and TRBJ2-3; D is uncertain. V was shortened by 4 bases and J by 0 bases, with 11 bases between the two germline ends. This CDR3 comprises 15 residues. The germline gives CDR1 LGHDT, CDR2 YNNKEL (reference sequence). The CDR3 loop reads CASSPAAASTDTQYF. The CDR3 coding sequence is TGTGCCAGCAGCCCCGCTGCGGCTAGCACAGATACGCAGTATTTT.

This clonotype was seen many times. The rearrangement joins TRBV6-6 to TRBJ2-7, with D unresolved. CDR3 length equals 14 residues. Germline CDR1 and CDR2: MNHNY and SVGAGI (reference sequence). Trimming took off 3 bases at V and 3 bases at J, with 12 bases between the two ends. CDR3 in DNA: TGTGCCAGCAGTTATAGGGCTAGAGACTACGAGCAGTACTTC. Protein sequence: CASSYRARDYEQYF.